This entry lists 25 T cell receptor beta chains sequenced from one sample in a study of human T cells and chemical hapten exposure. Time point of the sample: pre-sensitization, week 0. Treatment specified: therapeutic diphenylcyclopropenone sensitization with weekly scalp DPC. TCRdb reprocessed the RACE reads via MiXCR and lists one record per CDR3 protein. The repertoire includes more than 250,000 distinct CDR3 sequences, about 9% of them detected once, and 2.3% sits in the top ten. This specimen was whole blood, taken in connection with sensitization to the hapten diphenylcyclopropenone (DPC). Source of these receptors: a woman aged 40 to 50 with alopecia areata. Some clones in this sample may be carry-over from other donors' samples.

The chain employs TRBV20-1 and TRBJ2-3; weak D call: TRBD1 (6 bases). Germline CDR1 reads DFQATT; CDR2 reads SNEGSKA (reference sequence). V lost 1 base and J 2 bases, leaving 16 bases between the germline ends. This CDR3 contains 16 residues. CDR3 in amino acids: CSARARDKADTDTQYF. The CDR3 nucleotides are TGCAGTGCTAGAGCCCGGGACAAGGCCGACACAGATACGCAGTATTTT.

The rearrangement uses TRBV29-1 and TRBJ2-2; 7 positions match TRBD1. The germline CDR1 and CDR2 sequences are SQVTM and ANQGSEA. V lost 4 bases and J lost 0; bases outside the gene matches: 2. CDR3 length: 14 amino acids. CDR3: CSVGQGSNTGELFF. Here the CDR3 DNA reads TGCAGCGTTGGACAGGGATCGAACACCGGGGAGCTGTTTTTT.

This chain uses TRBV12-3 or TRBV12-4 with TRBJ2-3; 8 bases are shared with TRBD2. V shed 6 bases, J shed 1 base, and the junction held 9 bases outside the gene matches. The CDR3 consists of 16 residues. The CDR3 DNA follows: TGTGCCAGCAGGGCCCCAGCGGGAGCGGGCACAGATACGCAGTATTTT. Translating it yields CASRAPAGAGTDTQYF.

This clonotype turned up a few times. This chain uses TRBV6-5 with TRBJ2-1; 11 bases match TRBD2. The length of the CDR3 is 14 residues. Germline CDR1 MNHEY, CDR2 SVGAGI. With 4 bases clipped from V and 8 bases from J, the junction kept 4 bases outside the gene matches. CDR3 amino acids: CASSSTSGSHEQFF. The CDR3 nucleotides are TGTGCCAGCAGTTCAACTAGCGGGAGTCATGAGCAGTTCTTC.

This clonotype came up a few times. This chain links TRBV5-5 with TRBJ2-7, with 9 bases aligning to TRBD1. Germline loops: CDR1 SGHKS, CDR2 YYEKEE (reference sequence). After removal of 4 bases from V and 2 bases from J, the junction contained 7 bases not matched to a gene. The CDR3 extends over 15 amino acids. The DNA for the CDR3 is TGTGCCAGCAGCCTGGACAGGGGAGTAACCTACGAGCAGTACTTC. It is translated as CASSLDRGVTYEQYF.

This clonotype was seen at least ten times. This chain connects TRBV7-2 to TRBJ2-3, with D possibly TRBD2 on 5 matching bases. Deletions cut 6 bases from V and 2 bases from J, with 12 bases between. This CDR3 is built from 14 residues. From germline, CDR1 is SGHTA and CDR2 FQGNSA. CDR3 bases: TGTGCCAGCAGACTAGACCGAGTCACAGATACGCAGTATTTT. It specifies CASRLDRVTDTQYF.

The chain combines TRBV11-3 with TRBJ2-3, with 10 bases lining up with TRBD2. The V and J ends lost 2 bases and 1 base, in that order; junction bases with no gene match: 6. From germline, CDR1 is SGHNT and CDR2 YENEEA. The CDR3 has 17 amino acids. CDR3 in amino acids: CASSLSILAGGTDTQYF. DNA for the CDR3: TGTGCCAGCAGCTTATCTATTCTAGCGGGAGGCACAGATACGCAGTATTTT.

This clonotype appeared a few times. The chain recombines TRBV4-3 with TRBJ1-1; D not resolved. CDR1 LGHNA and CDR2 YSLEER come from the germline V gene. The CDR3 totals 13 residues. Trimming removed 6 bases at V and 8 bases at J, with 16 bases between. In nucleotides, the CDR3 is TGCGCCAGCAGACCGGACGGTTCGGGGGAAGCTTTCTTT. Its translation is CASRPDGSGEAFF.

This clonotype was counted ten times or more. The V and J genes are TRBV5-1 and TRBJ1-6; the match to TRBD1 covers 9 bases. V shed 3 bases, J shed 8 bases, and the junction held 6 bases outside the gene matches. This CDR3 has 15 residues. Per the germline V gene, CDR1 is SGHRS and CDR2 is YFSETQ. The CDR3 loop is CASSSHRDRDSPLHF. In nucleotides, the CDR3 is TGCGCCAGCAGCTCGCACCGGGACAGGGATTCACCCCTCCACTTT.

There are many counts of this clonotype. The rearrangement uses TRBV20-1 and TRBJ2-1, with D possibly TRBD1 on 6 matching bases. V lost 3 bases to trimming and J lost 0 bases, with 15 bases between them. The V gene's germline CDR1 is DFQATT and CDR2 SNEGSKA (reference sequence). This CDR3 region has 16 residues. The CDR3 loop reads CSARGIQGHSYNEQFF. As DNA, the CDR3 is TGCAGTGCTAGGGGAATACAGGGACACTCCTACAATGAGCAGTTCTTC.

The rearrangement uses TRBV6-5 and TRBJ2-7; D is unclear. The CDR3 sequence is 14 residues long. V was pared by 0 bases and J by 1 base, with 7 bases between. Germline V gives CDR1 MNHEY, CDR2 SVGAGI. The CDR3 nucleotides are TGTGCCAGCAGTTACTCGACCCAGTCCTACGAGCAGTACTTC. It specifies CASSYSTQSYEQYF.

A few counts support this clonotype. The rearrangement links TRBV7-2 to TRBJ2-5; tentative D call: TRBD2 (6 bases). The CDR3 is made up of 11 amino acids. Germline assignment: CDR1 SGHTA and CDR2 FQGNSA. V lost 5 bases to trimming and J lost 5 bases, with 6 bases between them. The CDR3 DNA sequence: TGTGCCAGCAGCGCGGGGGAGACCCAGTACTTC. This translates into CASSAGETQYF.

The genes are TRBV5-1 and TRBJ1-1; tentative D call: TRBD1 (6 bases). CDR1 SGHRS and CDR2 YFSETQ come from the germline V gene. The CDR3 contains 14 residues. V was shortened by 1 base and J by 2 bases, with 9 bases between the two germline ends. Here the CDR3 reads CASSLRGANTEAFF. CDR3 nucleotides: TGCGCCAGCAGCTTGCGGGGGGCAAACACTGAAGCTTTCTTT. Looking up the rest from reference TRBV5-1 and TRBJ1-1 gives the full variable domain: KAGVTQTPRYLIKTRGQQVTLSCSPISGHRSVSWYQQTPGQGLQFLFEYFSETQRNKGNFPGRFSGRQFSNSRSEMNVSTLELGDSALYLCASSLRGANTEAFFGQGTRLTVV.

The chain carries TRBV28 and TRBJ2-7, with D tentatively TRBD2 (5 bases). The CDR3 covers 16 residues. Trimming left V 2 bases short and J 2 bases short, with 16 bases between. CDR1 MDHEN and CDR2 SYDVKM come from the germline V gene. The CDR3 loop is CASSLPSSHKTYEQYF. DNA for the CDR3: TGTGCCAGCAGTTTACCTTCTAGCCATAAGACCTACGAGCAGTACTTC. Variable domain in full (rest from reference TRBV28 and TRBJ2-7): DVKVTQSSRYLVKRTGEKVFLECVQDMDHENMFWYRQDPGLGLRLIYFSYDVKMKEKGDIPEGYSVSREKKERFSLILESASTNQTSMYLCASSLPSSHKTYEQYFGPGTRLTVT.

The V and J genes are TRBV28 and TRBJ2-5, with TRBD2 identical over 10 bases. The CDR3 runs 15 residues. V shed 6 bases, J shed 2 bases, and the junction held 6 bases outside the gene matches. Per germline, CDR1 MDHEN and CDR2 SYDVKM. The CDR3 region is CASSSSGSRQETQYF. For the CDR3, the DNA is TGTGCCAGCAGCTCTAGCGGGAGTAGACAAGAGACCCAGTACTTC.

This clonotype was counted a few times. This rearrangement joins TRBV6-5 to TRBJ2-7; the D gene is possibly TRBD1 (6 bases). CDR1 and CDR2 (germline): MNHEY, SVGAGI. The CDR3 runs 13 residues. V was cut by 5 bases and J by 9 bases, with 17 bases left in between. The CDR3 here is CASSTAGTNGQYF. The CDR3 nucleotides are TGTGCCAGCAGTACTGCCGGGACAAACGGGCAGTACTTC.

J is TRBJ1-1 and V is TRBV2; tentatively, D is TRBD1 (5 bases). The length of the CDR3 is 13 residues. The V end was cut by 6 bases, the J end by 2 bases, with 10 bases between. Germline values: CDR1 SNHLY, CDR2 FYNNEI. In DNA form, the CDR3 reads TGTGCCAGCAGAGCTGACAGAAACACTGAAGCTTTCTTT. As protein: CASRADRNTEAFF. The variable domain in full, completed from reference TRBV2 and TRBJ1-1, reads EPEVTQTPSHQVTQMGQEVILRCVPISNHLYFYWYRQILGQKVEFLVSFYNNEISEKSEIFDDQFSVERPDGSNFTLKIRSTKLEDSAMYFCASRADRNTEAFFGQGTRLTVV.

This clonotype was seen only a few times. This chain links TRBV27 with TRBJ2-3; 10 positions match TRBD2. V was clipped by 5 bases and J by 8 bases; unmatched bases: 19. Looked up from germline, CDR1 is MNHEY and CDR2 is SMNVEV (reference sequence). The CDR3 is made up of 18 amino acids. The CDR3 is CASSAETSGPAAGFTQYF. The CDR3 nucleotides are TGTGCCAGCAGTGCGGAGACTAGCGGGCCGGCGGCGGGGTTTACGCAGTATTTT.

The chain uses TRBV14 and TRBJ2-2; the D gene is possibly TRBD2 (5 bases). This CDR3 contains 14 residues. Germline values: CDR1 SGHDN, CDR2 FVKESK. Trimming removed 1 base at V and 4 bases at J, with 7 bases between. CDR3 coding DNA: TGTGCCAGCAGCCAAGCTCGGGGCACCGGGGAGCTGTTTTTT. It translates to CASSQARGTGELFF.

This clonotype was detected many times. The CDR3 nucleotides are TGTGCCACCGGACGGGACGGAAACTCTGGAAACACCATATATTTT. As protein: CATGRDGNSGNTIYF. This chain joins TRBV6-5 and TRBJ1-3; tentative D call: TRBD1 (5 bases). The CDR3 totals 15 residues. Germline V lookup: CDR1 MNHEY, CDR2 SVGAGI. Trimming removed 10 bases at V and 0 bases at J, with 16 bases between.

This clonotype has a count of ten or more. DNA for the CDR3: TGTGCCAGCAGCGGTGATGCCTGGGGTGAGCAGTACTTC. It encodes CASSGDAWGEQYF. The chain links TRBV7-8 to TRBJ2-7; D gene uncertain. The CDR3 is 13 amino acids. In germline, CDR1 is SGHVS, CDR2 FQNEAQ. The V end lost 5 bases, the J end lost 7 bases, and 15 bases lay between the germline ends.

This clonotype was observed many times. The rearrangement joins TRBV6-2 or TRBV6-3 to TRBJ2-2; 9 nucleotides agree with TRBD1. Trimming cost V 6 bases and J 1 base; bases outside gene matches: 9. The germline V gene has CDR1 MNHEY and CDR2 SVGEGT. CDR3 length: 17 residues. CDR3 region: CASRTWTGVRNTGELFF. The DNA for the CDR3 is TGTGCCAGCAGAACTTGGACAGGGGTTAGGAACACCGGGGAGCTGTTTTTT.

This clonotype was observed a few times. The chain has TRBV29-1 and TRBJ2-3; 8 bases match TRBD2. J was trimmed by 5 bases and V by 4 bases; bases with no gene match: 8. Germline V lookup: CDR1 SQVTM, CDR2 ANQGSEA. The CDR3 sequence is 14 residues long. The CDR3 DNA reads as TGCAGCGTTGGAGGAGCGGGAGCAGTAGATACGCAGTATTTT. As protein: CSVGGAGAVDTQYF.

This clonotype was counted a few times. The J gene is TRBJ1-1, the V gene TRBV7-9; unclear D gene. The CDR3 is 12 residues long. Germline V lookup: CDR1 SEHNR, CDR2 FQNEAQ (reference sequence). V lost 4 bases and J lost 7, with 10 bases in between. The CDR3 region has the DNA TGTGCCAGCAGCTCAAACGTGGGTGAAGCTTTCTTT. It codes for CASSSNVGEAFF. The complete variable domain, with remaining parts taken from reference TRBV7-9 and TRBJ1-1, reads DTGVSQNPRHKITKRGQNVTFRCDPISEHNRLYWYRQTLGQGPEFLTYFQNEAQLEKSRLLSDRFSAERPKGSFSTLEIQRTEQGDSAMYLCASSSNVGEAFFGQGTRLTVV.

This clonotype was observed a handful of times. The chain recombines TRBV20-1 with TRBJ2-5; perhaps TRBD2 as D (7 bases). The CDR3 totals 14 residues. CDR1 DFQATT and CDR2 SNEGSKA come from the germline V gene (reference sequence). The CDR3 nucleotides are TGCAGCCCGACCGGGGGCGGGAGTCAGGAGACCCAGTACTTC. Its translation: CSPTGGGSQETQYF.